This passage covers 4 T cell receptor beta chains from one sample sequenced in a study of CD4 and CD8 cells across lung adenocarcinoma regions. Via MiXCR, TCRdb re-called the PCR reads, giving one row per CDR3 protein. The table has over 10,000 distinct CDR3 sequences, roughly 60% seen once. Material for sequencing was CD8+ T cells from the margin of a lung tumor. These receptors were obtained from a female donor with lung adenocarcinoma. The CD4 and CD8 labels of this study may be unreliable.

The chain recombines TRBV6-1 with TRBJ1-1; no firm D call. V dropped 5 bases and J dropped 1 base, with 5 bases sitting between them. The germline gives CDR1 MNHNS, CDR2 SASEGT. The CDR3 loop spans 12 amino acids. CDR3 region: CASSPQNTEAFF. DNA of the CDR3: TGTGCCAGCAGTCCTCAGAACACTGAAGCTTTCTTT.

The chain uses TRBV11-2 and TRBJ2-1, with 9 bases fitting TRBD1. This CDR3 is built from 15 residues. CDR1 is SGHAT and CDR2 is FQNNGV in the germline V gene. The V segment lost 7 bases and the J segment 6 bases; nucleotides outside the gene matches: 10. Here the CDR3 DNA reads TGTGCCAGCACCGAAGGACAGGGGCTGTTCAATGAGCAGTTCTTC. It specifies CASTEGQGLFNEQFF.

The genes are TRBV7-9 and TRBJ2-2; 7 nucleotides line up with TRBD2. Germline CDR1 SEHNR, CDR2 FQNEAQ (reference sequence). After removal of 6 bases from V and 5 bases from J, the junction contained 9 bases not matched to a gene. This CDR3 spans 15 amino acids. The CDR3 DNA reads as TGTGCCAGCAGTCCGGGACTACCTATTACCGGGGAGCTGTTTTTT. Protein sequence: CASSPGLPITGELFF.

Concerning this clonotype: Mismatch with germline at one junction end may stem from a read error. The chain combines TRBV10-3 with TRBJ2-3; no firm D call. The CDR3 contains 12 residues. The germline CDR1 and CDR2 sequences are ENHRY and SYGVKD. Here the CDR3 reads CAISSVKDTQYF. The DNA of the CDR3 is TGTGCCATCTCCAGTGTGAAAGACACTCAGTACTTT.